The present T cell receptor (beta chain) was sequenced within a study of OX40 agonist ivuxolimab in advanced cancers. The investigators sampled blood at baseline, at cycle 4 day 1, and at cycle 7 day 1. Repertoires were generated with immunoSEQ multiplex PCR, while TCRdb's copy carries only in-frame clones and drops some. The table shows tens of thousands of clones, with 75% to 90% occurring only once. V lost 11 bases and J lost 7, with 21 bases in between. Germline V gene data show CDR1 as SEHNR and CDR2 as FQNEAQ (reference sequence). The CDR3 length is 13 residues. The specimen was CD4+ or CD8+ T cells sorted from blood, collected in a trial of the OX40 agonist ivuxolimab. The clonotype originates from an adult with an advanced solid tumor such as melanoma, head and neck, liver or kidney cancer. The chain uses TRBV7-9 and TRBJ2-7; D is perhaps TRBD1 (5 bases). As DNA, the CDR3 is TGTGCCGTCTTTGGGCAGGGTGCCGGAGAGCAGTACTTC. Its protein product is CAVFGQGAGEQYF.